The clone carrying this T cell receptor beta chain was observed a single time. This sample is drawn from a study of blood T cell repertoires in COVID-19. For the study at large: Both acute and convalescent COVID-19 samples were obtained from the United States, Italy and Spain. Sample material is recorded as cDNA or gDNA derived from T cells, B-cell-depleted T cells, or PBMCs.

Clones were sequenced by immunoSEQ multiplex PCR, and TCRdb holds only the in-frame ones, with some missing. The sample yields more than 200,000 clones, roughly 80% seen once. The receptor comes from a woman at least 80 years old with acute or convalescent COVID-19. Sequencing input: peripheral blood.

CDR3 coding DNA: TGCGCCAGCAGCCAAGAGAGGGATAACTATGGCTACACCTTC. Amino acids: CASSQERDNYGYTF. The chain joins TRBV4-1 to TRBJ1-2; D unclear. Trimming took off 0 bases at V and 1 base at J, with 6 bases between the two ends. The V gene's germline CDR1 is MGHRA and CDR2 YSYEKL. The CDR3 has 14 amino acids.